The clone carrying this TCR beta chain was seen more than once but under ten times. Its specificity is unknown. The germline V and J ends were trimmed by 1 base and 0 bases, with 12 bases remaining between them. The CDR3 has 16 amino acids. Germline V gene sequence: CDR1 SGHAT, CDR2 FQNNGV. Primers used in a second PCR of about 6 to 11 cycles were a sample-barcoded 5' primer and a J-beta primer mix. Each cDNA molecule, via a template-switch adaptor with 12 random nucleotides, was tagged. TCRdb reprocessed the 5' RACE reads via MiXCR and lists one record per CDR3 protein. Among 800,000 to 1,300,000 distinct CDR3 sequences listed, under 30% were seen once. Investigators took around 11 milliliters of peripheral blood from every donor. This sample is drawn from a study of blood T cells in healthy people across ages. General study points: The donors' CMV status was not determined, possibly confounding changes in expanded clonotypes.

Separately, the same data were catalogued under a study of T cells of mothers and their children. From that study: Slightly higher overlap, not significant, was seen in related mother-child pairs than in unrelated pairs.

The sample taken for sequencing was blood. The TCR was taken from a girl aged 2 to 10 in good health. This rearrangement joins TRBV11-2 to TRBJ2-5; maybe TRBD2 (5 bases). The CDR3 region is CASSLGIGLNQETQYF. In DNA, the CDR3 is TGTGCCAGCAGCTTAGGAATAGGACTGAACCAAGAGACCCAGTACTTC.